Listed here are 22 T cell receptor beta chains from one sample, sequenced in a study of identifying expanded T cells in peripheral blood. The protocol was immunoSEQ multiplex PCR, while the TCRdb copy is restricted to in-frame clones and leaves out a portion. The sample consists of tens of thousands of clones, approximately 91% of them appearing once. Sequences were obtained from blood. The receptors here all came from a person between 18 and 70 years old in good health.

This sequence joins TRBV7-8 and TRBJ2-3, with 8 bases that match TRBD1. With V trimmed by 5 bases and J by 5 bases, 9 bases remained unmatched. The CDR3 runs to 15 residues. Germline V gene sequence: CDR1 SGHVS, CDR2 FQNEAQ. In DNA form, the CDR3 reads TGTGCCAGCAGCACCATCATCGACAGGGGAGATACGCAGTATTTT. This gives the protein CASSTIIDRGDTQYF.

The chain is built from TRBV10-3 and TRBJ2-1; D is unresolved. V lost 0 bases and J lost 4, with 1 base in between. There are 12 residues in the CDR3. The germline V gene encodes CDR1 ENHRY and CDR2 SYGVKD. The CDR3 protein is CAISESYNEQFF. As DNA, the CDR3 is TGTGCCATCAGTGAGTCTTACAATGAGCAGTTCTTC.

This clone came up once. V and J are TRBV5-1 and TRBJ2-3, with TRBD2 identical over 9 bases. The CDR3 has 16 amino acids. CDR1 SGHRS and CDR2 YFSETQ come from the germline V gene. V dropped 4 bases and J dropped 4; count of bases not matched to a gene: 10. CDR3 DNA sequence: TGCGCCAGCAGCCCCAATCAAGCGGGGGGCTCAGATACGCAGTATTTT. Translating it yields CASSPNQAGGSDTQYF.

This clone was observed a few times. This chain connects TRBV4-3 to TRBJ1-1; no clear D gene. V was pared by 4 bases and J by 0 bases, with 9 bases between. Looked up from germline, CDR1 is LGHNA and CDR2 is YSLEER. This CDR3 has 14 residues. CDR3 bases: TGCGCCAGCAGCCTAGGCAGGATGAACACTGAAGCTTTCTTT. It specifies CASSLGRMNTEAFF.

The chain links TRBV28 to TRBJ2-3; the match to TRBD2 covers 7 bases. V shed 6 bases and J 10 bases; nucleotides not matched to a gene: 16. This CDR3 has 15 amino acids. CDR1 and CDR2 from the germline V gene are MDHEN and SYDVKM. In nucleotides, the CDR3 is TGTGCCAGCAGCTACCCCTCGCGGGGGAATATCCCGCAGTATTTT. Its translation: CASSYPSRGNIPQYF.

The chain joins TRBV25-1 to TRBJ1-2, with D uncertain. V was clipped by 6 bases and J by 2 bases, with 10 bases between them. Germline assignment: CDR1 MGHDK and CDR2 SYGVNS. The CDR3 sequence is 13 residues long. CDR3 sequence (DNA): TGTGCCAGCAGCCGGACGGTGAACTATGGCTACACCTTC. It specifies CASSRTVNYGYTF.

The V and J genes are TRBV7-2 and TRBJ1-2, with TRBD1 matching 7 bases. J was trimmed by 2 bases and V by 4 bases; bases with no gene match: 10. This CDR3 has 16 residues. Germline V CDR1 and CDR2: SGHTA, FQGNSA. The CDR3 bases are TGTGCCAGCAGCTCCTCGTCAGGGGGAGGCAACTATGGCTACACCTTC. Translation: CASSSSSGGGNYGYTF.

The rearrangement uses TRBV5-6 and TRBJ1-5; 7 bases map to TRBD1. The CDR3 loop spans 13 amino acids. The germline V gene encodes CDR1 SGHDT and CDR2 YYEEEE. V lost 2 bases, J lost 8 bases, and 4 bases stayed unmatched. CDR3 protein: CASSLGRGEPQHF. The CDR3, as DNA: TGTGCCAGCAGCTTAGGCAGGGGGGAGCCCCAGCATTTT.

This clone showed up just once. V usage is TRBV9 and J usage is TRBJ2-1, with D tentatively TRBD2 (7 bases). Per germline, CDR1 SGDLS and CDR2 YYNGEE. The CDR3 length is 15 residues. V was clipped by 0 bases and J by 2 bases, with 9 bases between them. The CDR3 loop is CASSVDGGPYNEQFF. The CDR3 DNA is TGTGCCAGCAGCGTAGACGGGGGGCCCTACAATGAGCAGTTCTTC.

The chain has TRBV12-5 and TRBJ1-5; weak D call: TRBD1 (6 bases). The CDR3 length is 15 residues. Trimming removed 6 bases from V and 4 bases from J, with 16 bases in between. Germline V lookup: CDR1 LGHNT, CDR2 FRNRAP. The CDR3 DNA reads TGTGCTAGTGGCCCTATGGGGGCGCCTAATCAGCCCCAGCATTTT. Translation: CASGPMGAPNQPQHF. Full variable domain (outside the CDR3, taken from reference TRBV12-5 and TRBJ1-5): DARVTQTPRHKVTEMGQEVTMRCQPILGHNTVFWYRQTMMQGLELLAYFRNRAPLDDSGMPKDRFSAEMPDATLATLKIQPSEPRDSAVYFCASGPMGAPNQPQHFGDGTRLSIL.

In this sample, this clone turned up once. V gene TRBV27 combines with J gene TRBJ1-5, with D possibly matching TRBD1 (6 bases). This CDR3 spans 16 amino acids. Between the trimmed V and J ends, which lost 3 bases and 5 bases, there was a span of 17 bases. CDR1 and CDR2 from the germline V gene are MNHEY and SMNVEV (reference sequence). The CDR3 loop reads CASSLGGGGLYQPQHF. The CDR3, as DNA: TGTGCCAGCAGTTTGGGGGGCGGGGGGCTCTATCAGCCCCAGCATTTT.

The chain is built from TRBV27 and TRBJ1-4, with D hard to call. This CDR3 region has 16 residues. Per germline, CDR1 MNHEY and CDR2 SMNVEV (reference sequence). Trimming removed 3 bases from V and 3 bases from J, with 14 bases in between. As DNA, the CDR3 is TGTGCCAGCAGTTTTTCATCGACCGCCCCTAATGAAAAACTGTTTTTT. Its translation: CASSFSSTAPNEKLFF.

This clone has a single count. The J gene is TRBJ1-1, the V gene TRBV7-9, with D maybe TRBD1 (5 bases). V shed 1 base and J shed 7 bases, with 10 bases lying between them. The germline V gene has CDR1 SEHNR and CDR2 FQNEAQ (reference sequence). This CDR3 has 13 amino acids. DNA of the CDR3: TGTGCCAGCAGCTTAGTGTGGCAGGGTGAAGCTTTCTTT. Its translation: CASSLVWQGEAFF.

The genes are TRBV9 and TRBJ2-1; D might be TRBD2 (6 bases). The CDR3 covers 18 residues. The germline gives CDR1 SGDLS, CDR2 YYNGEE. Trimming took 0 bases from V and 6 from J, leaving 22 bases between them. The chain's CDR3 is CASSVVASGPLMVNEQFF. The CDR3 nucleotides are TGTGCCAGCAGCGTAGTAGCCAGCGGGCCTTTAATGGTCAATGAGCAGTTCTTC.

J is TRBJ1-2 and V is TRBV19; 7 positions match TRBD1. Germline V gives CDR1 LNHDA, CDR2 SQIVND (reference sequence). With 6 bases clipped from V and 7 bases from J, the junction kept 11 bases outside the gene matches. CDR3 size: 14 residues. CDR3 bases: TGTGCCAGTAGAGAGACAGGGAGGACATTTGGCTACACCTTC. It is translated as CASRETGRTFGYTF.

This clone was observed once. The gene calls are TRBV19 and TRBJ2-7; D might be TRBD1 or TRBD2, each matching 5 bases. This CDR3 contains 11 residues. V was shortened by 8 bases and J by 2 bases, with 7 bases between the two germline ends. Germline V gives CDR1 LNHDA, CDR2 SQIVND (reference sequence). The CDR3 is CASGDPYEQYF. The DNA of the CDR3 is TGTGCCAGTGGGGACCCCTACGAGCAGTACTTC.

The chain joins TRBV5-4 to TRBJ2-1, with TRBD2 identical over 7 bases. Losses at the gene ends were 4 bases for V and 8 bases for J; bases not matched to a gene: 12. The CDR3 length is 15 residues. Germline CDR1 is SGHNT and CDR2 is YYREEE (reference sequence). The chain's CDR3 is CASSPKGRETDEQFF. The CDR3 coding sequence is TGTGCCAGCAGCCCCAAGGGGCGGGAGACCGATGAGCAGTTCTTC.

The CDR3 DNA is TGTGCCAGCAGTGAAAAACGGGGGACAGCCGGTCAAGGCTACACCTTC. Protein product: CASSEKRGTAGQGYTF. The chain employs TRBV25-1 and TRBJ1-2; 7 bases are shared with TRBD1. Germline CDR1 reads MGHDK; CDR2 reads SYGVNS. Trimming at V came to 2 bases and at J to 8 bases, leaving 14 bases not matched to a gene. The CDR3 has 16 residues.

This clone was recorded a few times. The chain recombines TRBV30 with TRBJ1-2; weak D call: TRBD1 (5 bases). Deletions cut 0 bases from V and 8 bases from J, with 10 bases between. The CDR3 length is 12 residues. The germline gives CDR1 GTSNPN, CDR2 SVGIG (reference sequence). The CDR3 DNA sequence: TGTGCCTGGAGTGTCCCAGGGTACGGCTACACCTTC. This translates into CAWSVPGYGYTF.

This clone was found once. The rearrangement uses TRBV13 and TRBJ2-5; 12 bases match TRBD2. The length of the CDR3 is 16 residues. Trimming at V came to 5 bases and at J to 5 bases, leaving 9 bases not matched to a gene. Germline lookup yields CDR1 PRHDT and CDR2 FYEKMQ (reference sequence). The CDR3 DNA sequence: TGTGCCAGCAGCCCATCTAGCGGGAGGGGATGGGAGACCCAGTACTTC. This translates into CASSPSSGRGWETQYF.

The gene calls are TRBV10-3 and TRBJ2-2; 12 bases map to TRBD2. Germline-derived CDR1 and CDR2 are ENHRY and SYGVKD. The CDR3 length is 17 residues. Trimming removed 4 bases from V and 0 bases from J; junction bases left unmatched: 3. The CDR3 is CAISGLAGGPNTGELFF. The CDR3 DNA follows: TGTGCCATCAGTGGGCTAGCGGGGGGGCCGAACACCGGGGAGCTGTTTTTT.

This clone was observed a single time. The junction differs from germline at one of its ends, possibly a read error. The chain recombines TRBV6-4 with TRBJ2-7; D might be TRBD1 or TRBD2, each matching 5 bases. This CDR3 region has 11 residues. Germline CDR1 and CDR2: MRHNA and SNTAGT. CDR3: CRQRLRYEQYF. The DNA of the CDR3 is TGCCGACAGCGGTTGAGGTACGAGCAGTACTTC.